These 11 T cell receptor beta chains came from one sample sequenced in a study of cytomegalovirus exposure and HLA in healthy donors (dated by TCRdb to the late 2010s). Receptors were amplified or captured by the immunoSEQ multiplex PCR assay. The multiplex PCR relied on a mix of 60 forward primers for TCR Vbeta segments and 13 reverse primers for TCR Jbeta segments. The source is immuneACCESS, and TCRdb retained only in-frame sequences with V and J called. Part of the clones is not carried over; for the studies checked, unresolved V genes explain less than half of this, and the remainder is unexplained. This sample holds roughly 100,000 clones; roughly four fifths were observed only once. Under 20% of the sample belongs to the ten largest clones. The sample consisted of PBMCs. The source is a woman aged 60-70 years in good health and CMV-seropositive.

This clone came up once. The chain employs TRBV27 and TRBJ2-3; D is perhaps TRBD2 (6 bases). Germline CDR1 is MNHEY and CDR2 is SMNVEV (reference sequence). This CDR3 spans 21 amino acids. Trimming shortened V by 5 bases and J by 4 bases, and 34 bases separated the two germline ends. CDR3 sequence (DNA): TGTGCCAGCAGTACGAGGCCCTTATTAATTCCGGGACCGGAGGGCGCAGATACGCAGTATTTT. It encodes CASSTRPLLIPGPEGADTQYF.

The chain has TRBV6-1 and TRBJ2-1; TRBD1 matches 9 bases. Trimming took 7 bases from V and 3 from J; bases not matched to a gene: 4. Germline CDR1 reads MNHNS; CDR2 reads SASEGT. This CDR3 has 14 residues. CDR3 DNA sequence: TGTGCCAGCACCCGACAGGGGGGCTACAATGAGCAGTTCTTC. Protein: CASTRQGGYNEQFF.

This clone came up a few times. J is TRBJ2-1 and V is TRBV19; no definite D call. V lost 3 bases, J lost 4 bases, and 7 bases lay in between. Germline V gives CDR1 LNHDA, CDR2 SQIVND (reference sequence). This CDR3 is 13 amino acids long. As DNA, the CDR3 is TGTGCCAGTAGTATCAATCAATACAATGAGCAGTTCTTC. Translated, it gives CASSINQYNEQFF.

The chain recombines TRBV9 with TRBJ2-7; possibly TRBD2 for D (6 bases). Germline-derived CDR1 and CDR2 are SGDLS and YYNGEE. V dropped 4 bases and J dropped 2 bases, with 16 bases sitting between them. The CDR3 has 15 amino acids. CDR3 residues: CASSPRLGRTYEQYF. CDR3 sequence (DNA): TGTGCCAGCAGCCCCAGACTGGGGAGGACCTACGAGCAGTACTTC.

The chain couples TRBV5-1 to TRBJ2-1, with 8 bases matching TRBD1. Germline CDR1 reads SGHRS; CDR2 reads YFSETQ. Trimming removed 0 bases from V and 4 bases from J; junction bases left unmatched: 3. There are 15 residues in the CDR3. CDR3 region: CASSLAGGLYNEQFF. CDR3 DNA sequence: TGCGCCAGCAGCTTGGCAGGGGGCTTGTACAATGAGCAGTTCTTC.

The chain links TRBV30 to TRBJ2-1; 8 positions match TRBD2. Germline V gives CDR1 GTSNPN, CDR2 SVGIG (reference sequence). V lost 0 bases, J lost 7 bases, and 17 bases stayed unmatched. This CDR3 region has 18 residues. The CDR3 bases are TGTGCCTGGAGTGTACGGAGTAGCGGGGTTTACAATTGGAATGAGCAGTTCTTC. Translating gives CAWSVRSSGVYNWNEQFF.

The CDR3 DNA follows: TGTGCCACCGGACAGTTTTCTGGGGCCAACGTCCTGACTTTC. As protein: CATGQFSGANVLTF. The rearrangement joins TRBV6-5 to TRBJ2-6; D might be TRBD1 (6 bases). The CDR3 runs 14 residues. Germline V gives CDR1 MNHEY, CDR2 SVGAGI. Trimming took 10 bases from V and 1 from J, leaving 11 bases between them.

The genes are TRBV5-1 and TRBJ2-7; 7 bases match TRBD1. V lost 7 bases and J lost 4; bases outside the gene matches: 5. The germline V gene encodes CDR1 SGHRS and CDR2 YFSETQ. The CDR3 runs 12 residues. CDR3 nucleotide sequence: TGCGCCAGCTTCCAACAGGGGTACGAGCAGTACTTC. As protein: CASFQQGYEQYF.

The V gene is TRBV2, the J gene TRBJ2-1; no definite D call. Looked up from germline, CDR1 is SNHLY and CDR2 is FYNNEI. V was trimmed by 6 bases and J by 7 bases, leaving 7 bases between them. CDR3 size: 11 residues. The CDR3 loop is CASRFVNEQFF. CDR3 nucleotides: TGTGCCAGCAGGTTCGTAAATGAGCAGTTCTTC.

This rearrangement joins TRBV5-6 to TRBJ1-2; no definite D call. Between the trimmed V and J ends, which lost 0 bases and 7 bases, there was a span of 10 bases. CDR3 length: 13 residues. Germline CDR1 is SGHDT and CDR2 is YYEEEE. The CDR3 DNA follows: TGTGCCAGCAGCTTGGCTGGGAGTGGTGGCTACACCTTC. Protein: CASSLAGSGGYTF. Drawing the rest from reference TRBV5-6 and TRBJ1-2, the complete variable domain is DAGVTQSPTHLIKTRGQQVTLRCSPKSGHDTVSWYQQALGQGPQFIFQYYEEEERQRGNFPDRFSGHQFPNYSSELNVNALLLGDSALYLCASSLAGSGGYTFGSGTRLTVV.

The rearrangement uses TRBV6-5 and TRBJ1-5, with D maybe TRBD1 (6 bases). V was pared by 7 bases and J by 4 bases, with 8 bases between. CDR1 is MNHEY, CDR2 SVGAGI, per germline. The length of the CDR3 is 12 residues. The CDR3 spells CASTTGNQPQHF. DNA of the CDR3: TGTGCCAGCACCACAGGGAATCAGCCCCAGCATTTT.